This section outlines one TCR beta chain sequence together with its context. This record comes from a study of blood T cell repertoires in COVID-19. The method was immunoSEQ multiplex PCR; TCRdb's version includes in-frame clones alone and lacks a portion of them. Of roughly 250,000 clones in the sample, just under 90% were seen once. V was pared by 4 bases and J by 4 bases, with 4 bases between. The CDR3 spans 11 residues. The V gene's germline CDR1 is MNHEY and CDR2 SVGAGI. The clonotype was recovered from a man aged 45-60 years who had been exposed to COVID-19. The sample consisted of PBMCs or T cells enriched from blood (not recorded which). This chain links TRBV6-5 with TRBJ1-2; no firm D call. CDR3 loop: CASSFSYGYTF. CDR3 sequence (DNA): TGTGCCAGCAGTTTCAGCTATGGCTACACCTTC.